This TCR beta chain was documented in a study of regulatory and conventional T cells in RAG deficiency listed by TCRdb under 2017. Context from the whole study: High-throughput TCR beta sequencing was used to compare the repertoire diversity and composition of Treg, conventional CD4+ and CD8+ T cells between RAG-deficient patients and healthy controls. Overall study outcomes, separate from this receptor: Sorted CD25-high CD127-low cells from Omenn syndrome patients may represent peripherally activated cells rather than bona fide Treg cells. Unique TCR beta sequences from Treg cells were around 100-fold fewer in Omenn syndrome and CID/AS patients than controls, versus roughly 10-fold for other subsets. Shorter CDR3 lengths were found in all patient T-cell subsets, and >80% Treg-Tconv repertoire overlap at nucleotide and amino acid level was observed in Omenn syndrome patients. Some T-cell subset analyses were not done for some subjects. Compared with control T-cell subpopulations, RAG-deficient patients had much lower Shannon entropy and higher Simpson indices.

Taken from cysteine to phenylalanine, the CDR3 has 15 residues. Just the 45-base CDR3 DNA is kept, in frame starting at base 1. V drops 7 bases and J drops 1 base, leaving 13 bases in between. The germline V gene (reference sequence) provides CDR1 MNHEY and CDR2 SMNVEV. In regard to this clone: Its antigen specificity is not known. Per-base qualities were not stored, and no clone one base away is much larger.

Before genomic DNA extraction, conventional CD4+ T cells were purified from blood as CD25-low CD127-high cells. Roughly eight healthy control donors were used as the comparison group for repertoire analyses. Library construction relied on the immunoSEQ multiplex PCR assay. Rearranged TCR beta chain products were amplified from the genomic DNA of sorted T-cell subsets and were then sequenced. As for the authors' bioinformatics: Shannon entropy and Simpson indices were used to quantify the repertoire diversity of productive TCR beta rearrangements. Clonal expansion was assessed by the summed frequency of the 100 most abundant productive TCR beta clonotypes among total reads. The TRB repertoires were evaluated with a self-reactivity index based on amino acid usage at CDR3beta positions 6 and 7. Two-way ANOVA was used for repertoire analyses, and Student t or Mann-Whitney tests were used for flow cytometric analyses. TCRdb provides this immuneACCESS table in a form limited to in-frame rearrangements. Some clones are lacking; in checked studies, under half of them reflect an unresolved V gene, and why the rest are absent is not known. V and J calls and clone size are copied from that table; D and trimming were computed from the DNA. In all, the sample holds about 12,000 clones, and just under 95% of those were seen once. The ten largest make up 1.1% of the sample.

The sample also formed part of further work on regulatory T cells. Per that second paper: In the multiplex PCR, 52 forward TRBV primers and 13 reverse TRBJ primers were used, and assay-based and computational corrections were applied for amplification bias. Patient repertoires showed restricted unique TRB V-J pairs and skewed V and J gene usage, most marked in regulatory T cells. The study compared T-cell receptor beta repertoires of sorted regulatory, conventional CD4+ and CD8+ T cells in CD3G-deficient patients with those in healthy controls. Ficoll density separation was used to isolate peripheral blood mononuclear cells. Within the immunoSEQ assay, multiplex PCR amplified rearranged TRB loci from genomic DNA. TRB amplicons were sequenced on an Illumina HiSeq platform. Raw sequences were error-filtered and aligned to reference gene sequences by custom algorithms, then analyzed with the immunoSEQ online tools. Frequencies of productive and nonproductive TRB rearrangements were evaluated among both unique and total sequences. Group comparisons used t tests, Mann-Whitney tests or two-way ANOVA run in Prism software.

Sequenced sample: CD4+ effector T cells sorted from blood. This clonotype was obtained from a human donor in good health. The rearranged chain carries TRBV27 and TRBJ2-2; the D segment could be TRBD2, given 6 matching bases. In nucleotides, the sequence is TGTGCCAGCACCAAGGGGACTCTGAACACCGGGGAGCTGTTTTTT. Its product reads: CASTKGTLNTGELFF.